This passage covers 27 T cell receptor beta chains from one sample sequenced in a study of shared clonotypes between healthy human individuals. Using immunoSEQ multiplex PCR, the repertoire was profiled, and TCRdb retains in-frame clones only, with some absent. The sample carries 640,000 or so clones, about two thirds recorded once. Sequenced: memory CD4+ T cells sorted from blood. The subset was: CD45RA-negative fraction. All receptors derive from a woman in her 30s in good health.

The V call is TRBV7-2, the J call TRBJ2-7; 8 positions match TRBD2. After removal of 2 bases from V and 3 bases from J, the junction contained 6 bases not matched to a gene. The CDR3 is 15 residues long. The germline CDR1 and CDR2 sequences are SGHTA and FQGNSA. This chain's CDR3 is CASSLKSGRIYEQYF. In DNA, the CDR3 is TGTGCCAGCAGCTTAAAGAGCGGGAGAATCTACGAGCAGTACTTC.

The chain joins TRBV6-5 to TRBJ1-2; D is unclear. CDR1 is MNHEY, CDR2 SVGAGI, per germline. This CDR3 is 14 amino acids long. Trimming took 2 bases from V and 4 from J, leaving 11 bases between them. The CDR3 here is CASSYANLGYGYTF. In DNA form, the CDR3 reads TGTGCCAGCAGTTACGCTAACTTGGGCTATGGCTACACCTTC.

This chain links TRBV5-1 with TRBJ2-2; 8 bases line up with TRBD1. V shed 0 bases and J 1 base; nucleotides not matched to a gene: 5. Germline V gene lookup returns CDR1 SGHRS and CDR2 YFSETQ. CDR3 size: 17 residues. CDR3 in DNA: TGCGCCAGCAGCTTGGGAAACACAGGGGGGAACACCGGGGAGCTGTTTTTT. It translates to CASSLGNTGGNTGELFF. Combining the CDR3 with reference TRBV5-1 and TRBJ2-2 gives the whole variable domain KAGVTQTPRYLIKTRGQQVTLSCSPISGHRSVSWYQQTPGQGLQFLFEYFSETQRNKGNFPGRFSGRQFSNSRSEMNVSTLELGDSALYLCASSLGNTGGNTGELFFGEGSRLTVL.

The chain couples TRBV7-2 to TRBJ2-3; D gene ambiguous. Looked up from germline, CDR1 is SGHTA and CDR2 is FQGNSA. The CDR3 runs 13 residues. The germline V and J ends were trimmed by 6 bases and 3 bases, with 10 bases remaining between them. The CDR3 reads CASSRNPTDTQYF. CDR3 nucleotide sequence: TGTGCCAGCAGTCGTAACCCGACAGATACGCAGTATTTT.

The CDR3 nucleotides read TGTGCCAGCAGTCCAAATCTCTTGGTTCAGCCCCAGCATTTT. Protein sequence: CASSPNLLVQPQHF. The chain employs TRBV27 and TRBJ1-5; D gene uncertain. There are 14 residues in the CDR3. The germline gives CDR1 MNHEY, CDR2 SMNVEV (reference sequence). Trimming stripped 5 bases from V and 6 bases from J, with 14 bases between.

The chain combines TRBV5-1 with TRBJ2-3, with 7 bases that match TRBD1. V was clipped by 4 bases and J by 2 bases; unmatched bases: 4. CDR3 length: 14 amino acids. Germline CDR1 and CDR2: SGHRS and YFSETQ. CDR3 loop: CASSVDRFTDTQYF. The CDR3 DNA reads as TGCGCCAGCAGCGTGGACAGGTTCACAGATACGCAGTATTTT.

The rearrangement joins TRBV9 to TRBJ2-1; 13 nucleotides align to TRBD2. Trimming cost V 3 bases and J 2 bases; bases outside gene matches: 11. Germline V gene lookup returns CDR1 SGDLS and CDR2 YYNGEE. The CDR3 length is 19 residues. The CDR3 reads CASSDLDGLAGDTYNEQFF. In DNA, the CDR3 is TGTGCCAGCAGCGATTTAGACGGACTAGCGGGAGACACCTACAATGAGCAGTTCTTC.

CDR3 sequence: CASSFTPGGASGANVLTF. Here the CDR3 DNA reads TGCGCCAGCAGCTTTACCCCGGGCGGGGCCTCTGGGGCCAACGTCCTGACTTTC. The gene calls are TRBV5-1 and TRBJ2-6; a weak D match, TRBD2 (6 bases). V lost 2 bases and J lost 0, with 15 bases in between. Germline-derived CDR1 and CDR2 are SGHRS and YFSETQ. The CDR3 sequence is 18 residues long.

The sample holds many counts of this clone. The V call is TRBV5-4, the J call TRBJ2-6, with 8 bases identical to TRBD2. J lost 4 bases, V lost 3 bases, and 9 bases had no gene match. This CDR3 region has 17 residues. Germline V CDR1 and CDR2: SGHNT, YYREEE (reference sequence). The CDR3 loop reads CASSSGPGGLGANVLTF. CDR3 DNA sequence: TGTGCCAGCAGCTCGGGACCGGGAGGGCTGGGGGCCAACGTCCTGACTTTC.

This clone came up many times. The CDR3 here is CASSARRGSSTIYF. In nucleotides, the CDR3 is TGTGCCAGCAGTGCTCGGAGGGGAAGCAGCACCATATATTTT. The chain combines TRBV2 with TRBJ1-3; TRBD1 might be the D (5 bases). Germline V CDR1 and CDR2: SNHLY, FYNNEI. CDR3 length: 14 residues. V lost 4 bases to trimming and J lost 9 bases, with 16 bases between them.

The CDR3 sequence is CASNLPGAGGQPQHF. Here the CDR3 DNA reads TGTGCCAGTAACCTCCCAGGGGCGGGAGGTCAGCCCCAGCATTTT. The rearrangement joins TRBV19 to TRBJ1-5; possibly TRBD1 for D (6 bases). The CDR3 has 15 residues. The ends were cut back, 7 bases at V and 6 bases at J, with 19 bases in the middle. Germline loops: CDR1 LNHDA, CDR2 SQIVND (reference sequence).

This chain joins TRBV20-1 and TRBJ1-2, with D unresolved. The length of the CDR3 is 11 residues. Germline CDR1 DFQATT, CDR2 SNEGSKA (reference sequence). V lost 6 bases, J lost 3 bases, and 8 bases lay in between. CDR3 nucleotide sequence: TGCAGTGCCCGCCGGGACTATGGCTACACCTTC. It specifies CSARRDYGYTF.

The chain recombines TRBV7-2 with TRBJ2-7; 9 nucleotides align to TRBD2. Germline-derived CDR1 and CDR2 are SGHTA and FQGNSA. CDR3 size: 14 residues. Trimming at V came to 5 bases and at J to 0 bases, leaving 2 bases not matched to a gene. The CDR3 nucleotides are TGTGCCAGCAGCATTAGCGGGGGCTCCTACGAGCAGTACTTC. Protein sequence: CASSISGGSYEQYF.

V gene TRBV10-3 combines with J gene TRBJ2-1; D perhaps matches TRBD2 (6 bases). Per the germline V gene, CDR1 is ENHRY and CDR2 is SYGVKD. CDR3 length: 15 residues. V lost 1 base, J lost 3 bases, and 10 bases lay in between. CDR3 amino acids: CAISEFGTGYNEQFF. CDR3 bases: TGTGCCATCAGTGAGTTCGGGACTGGCTACAATGAGCAGTTCTTC.

This chain's CDR3 is CASKRTRGWLEKLFF. As DNA, the CDR3 is TGTGCCAGCAAACGGACCAGGGGGTGGTTGGAAAAACTGTTTTTT. The chain couples TRBV6-5 to TRBJ1-4; 7 positions agree with TRBD1. V trimming: 7 bases; J trimming: 8 bases; junction bases outside the gene matches: 13. The CDR3 has 15 residues. Germline-derived CDR1 and CDR2 are MNHEY and SVGAGI.

Many counts were recorded for this clone. This chain links TRBV7-9 with TRBJ2-3; D perhaps matches TRBD2 (6 bases). Germline CDR1 is SEHNR and CDR2 is FQNEAQ (reference sequence). This CDR3 is built from 14 residues. V was trimmed by 5 bases and J by 2 bases, leaving 11 bases between them. The CDR3 region has the DNA TGTGCCAGCAGCCGAGAACTAGCCACAGATACGCAGTATTTT. This codes for CASSRELATDTQYF.

The chain combines TRBV28 with TRBJ2-7, with TRBD2 matching 11 bases. Germline V gene lookup returns CDR1 MDHEN and CDR2 SYDVKM. The V gene end was trimmed by 3 bases and the J gene end by 3 bases; junction bases not matched to a gene: 19. This CDR3 region has 20 residues. The CDR3 is CASSFVGGGVTSGRYYEQYF. DNA of the CDR3: TGTGCCAGCAGTTTTGTCGGTGGGGGCGTAACTAGCGGGAGATACTACGAGCAGTACTTC.

V usage is TRBV19 and J usage is TRBJ2-5; possibly TRBD2 for D (5 bases). Trimming pared 6 bases from V and 2 bases from J, leaving 10 bases between. Germline CDR1 is LNHDA and CDR2 is SQIVND (reference sequence). CDR3 length: 13 amino acids. The CDR3 bases are TGTGCCAGTAGCCCCCGGGATCAAGAGACCCAGTACTTC. It codes for CASSPRDQETQYF.

The chain couples TRBV28 to TRBJ1-2; D gene uncertain. Germline V lookup: CDR1 MDHEN, CDR2 SYDVKM. Trimming cost V 7 bases and J 7 bases, with 19 bases left between them. This CDR3 has 14 amino acids. CDR3 sequence: CASIKDSRQGGYTF. Written as DNA, the CDR3 is TGTGCCAGCATCAAGGACTCCAGGCAAGGTGGCTACACCTTC.

The chain recombines TRBV7-8 with TRBJ2-7; no firm D call. The CDR3 totals 14 residues. Germline V gene sequence: CDR1 SGHVS, CDR2 FQNEAQ. Trimming shortened V by 5 bases and J by 5 bases, and 16 bases separated the two germline ends. The CDR3 DNA sequence: TGTGCCAGCAGCGGCCTGAGGCCCGGTGACGAGCAGTACTTC. This gives the protein CASSGLRPGDEQYF. The full variable domain, rest sourced from reference TRBV7-8 and TRBJ2-7, is GAGVSQSPRYKVAKRGQDVALRCDPISGHVSLFWYQQALGQGPEFLTYFQNEAQLDKSGLPSDRFFAERPEGSVSTLKIQRTQQEDSAVYLCASSGLRPGDEQYFGPGTRLTVT.

J is TRBJ2-2 and V is TRBV27, with 8 bases matching TRBD2. Germline CDR1 and CDR2: MNHEY and SMNVEV (reference sequence). The CDR3 extends over 19 amino acids. V lost 5 bases to trimming and J lost 6 bases; unmatched junction nucleotides: 20. DNA of the CDR3: TGTGCCAGCAGTCCCCTCAGGGCGCGCGGAGCGGGAGCGGCCGGGGAGCTGTTTTTT. It specifies CASSPLRARGAGAAGELFF.

The chain employs TRBV27 and TRBJ1-5; D is undetermined. Germline values: CDR1 MNHEY, CDR2 SMNVEV (reference sequence). The CDR3 is 15 amino acids. V lost 3 bases, J lost 0 bases, and 9 bases lay in between. The CDR3 loop reads CASSFTYDSNQPQHF. The CDR3 DNA is TGTGCCAGCAGTTTCACATACGATAGCAATCAGCCCCAGCATTTT.

This clone came up a few times. The chain employs TRBV5-1 and TRBJ2-3, with 10 bases lining up with TRBD2. The germline V gene encodes CDR1 SGHRS and CDR2 YFSETQ. The CDR3 totals 15 residues. The V gene end was trimmed by 6 bases and the J gene end by 3 bases; junction bases not matched to a gene: 7. In DNA form, the CDR3 reads TGCGCCAGCACCCCCAGCGGGAGGGGGACAGATACGCAGTATTTT. It codes for CASTPSGRGTDTQYF.

There are a few counts of this clone. The chain uses TRBV9 and TRBJ2-5; possibly TRBD2 for D (6 bases). This CDR3 comprises 14 residues. Trimming cost V 8 bases and J 1 base, with 15 bases left between them. Germline V CDR1 and CDR2: SGDLS, YYNGEE. The CDR3: CASAAGYVQETQYF. Written as DNA, the CDR3 is TGTGCCAGTGCAGCGGGTTACGTCCAAGAGACCCAGTACTTC. The full variable domain, its missing parts supplied by reference TRBV9 and TRBJ2-5, is DSGVTQTPKHLITATGQRVTLRCSPRSGDLSVYWYQQSLDQGLQFLIQYYNGEERAKGNILERFSAQQFPDLHSELNLSSLELGDSALYFCASAAGYVQETQYFGPGTRLLVL.

The chain links TRBV6-1 to TRBJ2-3; D remains ambiguous. V lost 1 base, J lost 6 bases, and 5 bases lay in between. The CDR3 is 12 residues long. Germline assignment: CDR1 MNHNS and CDR2 SASEGT. The CDR3 region is CASSEGWDTQYF. DNA for the CDR3: TGTGCCAGCAGTGAAGGGTGGGATACGCAGTATTTT.

V and J are TRBV28 and TRBJ1-1; weak D call: TRBD1 (5 bases). The CDR3 has 14 amino acids. Germline V gives CDR1 MDHEN, CDR2 SYDVKM. Between the trimmed V and J ends, which lost 1 base and 5 bases, there was a span of 11 bases. Here the CDR3 reads CASSLLGTGTEAFF. Written as DNA, the CDR3 is TGTGCCAGCAGTTTATTGGGGACGGGGACTGAAGCTTTCTTT.

The table lists this clone with a count of one. The J gene is TRBJ1-3, the V gene TRBV5-1; tentative D call: TRBD1 (5 bases). The CDR3 contains 12 residues. Looked up from germline, CDR1 is SGHRS and CDR2 is YFSETQ. Trimming took off 0 bases at V and 8 bases at J, with 6 bases between the two ends. The chain's CDR3 is CASSLAGDTIYF. The CDR3 DNA sequence: TGCGCCAGCAGCTTGGCGGGGGACACCATATATTTT.